This T cell receptor beta chain was profiled in a study of blood T cell repertoires in COVID-19. Overall study context: Samples taken during acute and convalescent COVID-19 were collected in the United States, Italy and Spain.

This clone was observed a single time. In terms of age and location, participants ranged from about 18 to 90 years and lived in about 25 US areas. Participant-reported clinical history was the basis for cohort assignment. Before being deemed recovered, Cohort 3 donors had two negative PCRs, clearance, or symptom resolution. CDR1 is SGHNT, CDR2 YYREEE, per germline (reference sequence). The CDR3 is 18 residues long. J lost 2 bases, V lost 2 bases, and 11 bases had no gene match. Clones were read by immunoSEQ multiplex PCR, and TCRdb kept only the in-frame ones, dropping some. The sample has more than 300,000 clones, roughly 91% seen once; the top ten hold 1.2%.

The sequence came from a woman younger than 35 who had recovered from COVID-19. The genes are TRBV5-4 and TRBJ1-2, with 11 bases that match TRBD1. Sequenced sample: PBMCs or T cells enriched from blood (not recorded which). This CDR3 reads CASSLQPGQGDRNYGYTF. The DNA for the CDR3 is TGTGCCAGCAGCTTACAACCGGGACAGGGGGATCGAAACTATGGCTACACCTTC.